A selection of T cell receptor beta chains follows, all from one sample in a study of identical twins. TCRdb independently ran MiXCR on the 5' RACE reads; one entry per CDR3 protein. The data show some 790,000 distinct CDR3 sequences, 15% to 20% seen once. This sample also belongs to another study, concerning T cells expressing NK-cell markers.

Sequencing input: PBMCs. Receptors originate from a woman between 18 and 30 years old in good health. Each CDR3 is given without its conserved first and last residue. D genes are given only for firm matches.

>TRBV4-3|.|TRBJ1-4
ASSQGYRAPNEKLF
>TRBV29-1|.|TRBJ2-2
SVERSGDYTGELF
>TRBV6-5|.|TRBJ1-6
ASSYSSTGFSPLH
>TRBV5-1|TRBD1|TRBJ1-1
ASSGGQGLINTEAF
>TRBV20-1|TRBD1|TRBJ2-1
SARQGETSYNEQF
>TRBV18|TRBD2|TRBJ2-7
ASSQGTSGTTSYEQY
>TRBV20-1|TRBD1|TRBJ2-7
SAGVATGANEQY
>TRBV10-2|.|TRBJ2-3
ASRGWSTDTQY
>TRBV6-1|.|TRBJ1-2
ASSQPGVDGYT
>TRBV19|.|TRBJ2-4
ASSTATN
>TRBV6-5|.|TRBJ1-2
ASSYWDKGAYGYT
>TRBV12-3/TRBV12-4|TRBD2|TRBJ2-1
ASSGLAGGDEQF
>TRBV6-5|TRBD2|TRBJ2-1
ASSYSIGLAGGEQF
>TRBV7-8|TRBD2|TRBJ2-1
ASSLLPRSRGGGEQF
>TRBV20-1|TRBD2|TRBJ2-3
SARRGGGSGDTQY
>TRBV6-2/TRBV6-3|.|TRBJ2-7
ASTNGRGDYHSYEQY
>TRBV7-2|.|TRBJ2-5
ASSLVGREETQY
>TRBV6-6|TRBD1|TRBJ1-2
ASREGAGYT
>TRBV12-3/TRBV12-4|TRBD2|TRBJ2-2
ASIAGGTNTGELF
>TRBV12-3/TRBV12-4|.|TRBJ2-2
ASTRGPGADTGELF
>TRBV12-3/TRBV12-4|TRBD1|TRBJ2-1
ATRTGGNEQF
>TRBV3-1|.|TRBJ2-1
ASSQWSSRDRF
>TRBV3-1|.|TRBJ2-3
ASSQALPSARTDTQY
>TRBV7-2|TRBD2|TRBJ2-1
ASSPFLAGGTYNEQF
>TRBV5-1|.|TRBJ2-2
ASSLGQTSHTGELF
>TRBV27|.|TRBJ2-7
ASSSSPSDSYEQY
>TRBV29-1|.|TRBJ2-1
SALDSAGFSYNEQF
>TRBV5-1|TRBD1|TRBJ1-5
ASSAGTGRQPQH
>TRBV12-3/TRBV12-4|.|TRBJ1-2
ASWTGTTGYT
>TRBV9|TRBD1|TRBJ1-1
ASSSGTGGGTEAF
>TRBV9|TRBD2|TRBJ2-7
ASSPASGGPYEQY
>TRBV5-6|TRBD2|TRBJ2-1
ASSPLGSGGADEQF
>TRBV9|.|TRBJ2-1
ASSAGNVYNEQF
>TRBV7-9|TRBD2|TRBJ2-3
ASTIKAGTTDTQY
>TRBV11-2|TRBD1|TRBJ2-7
ASSSTGGGEQY
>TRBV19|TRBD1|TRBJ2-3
AAKDRVHTDTQY
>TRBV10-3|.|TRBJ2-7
AISDSTQISYEQY
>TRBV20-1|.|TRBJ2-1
SASKASRYNEQF
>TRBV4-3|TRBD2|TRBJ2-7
ASSQDLLAGSSYEQY
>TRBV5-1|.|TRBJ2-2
ASSLFIKGTGELF
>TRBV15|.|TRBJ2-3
ATSSAGYTDTQY